These 8 T cell receptor beta chains came from one sample sequenced in a study of identical twins. TCRdb passed the 5' RACE reads through MiXCR, listing each CDR3 protein once. Of some 240,000 distinct CDR3 sequences listed, about 11% are singletons. The sequenced sample consisted of memory T cells sorted from blood. Receptors originate from a man between 50 and 59 years old in good health.

This clonotype was observed a handful of times. The junction differs from germline at one of its ends, possibly a read error. The V and J genes are TRBV6-1 and TRBJ1-2; D is undetermined. The length of the CDR3 is 15 residues. Germline CDR1 reads MNHNS; CDR2 reads SASEGT. The CDR3 region is CASSEALLRQLLPFF. CDR3 bases: TGTGCCAGCAGTGAAGCGCTTCTGAGGCAGCTCCTCCCGTTCTTC.

At least ten counts were recorded for this clonotype. CDR3 sequence (DNA): TGCGCCAGCAGCCAGAACTCCAGGTACAATGAGCAGTTCTTC. This codes for CASSQNSRYNEQFF. The genes are TRBV4-1 and TRBJ2-1; D gene unclear. Looked up from germline, CDR1 is MGHRA and CDR2 is YSYEKL. The CDR3 covers 14 residues. Trimming took 3 bases from V and 4 from J, leaving 10 bases between them.

In nucleotides, the CDR3 is TGTGCCAGCAGCCCGGGGACTAGCGGGGGGTACGAGCAGTACTTC. It is translated as CASSPGTSGGYEQYF. The rearrangement joins TRBV7-2 to TRBJ2-7; 15 nucleotides match TRBD2. Germline loops: CDR1 SGHTA, CDR2 FQGNSA. The CDR3 spans 15 residues. J lost 4 bases, V lost 5 bases, and 3 bases had no gene match.

The chain combines TRBV6-5 with TRBJ2-5; 8 nucleotides line up with TRBD1. J lost 2 bases, V lost 6 bases, and 8 bases had no gene match. Germline CDR1 MNHEY, CDR2 SVGAGI. The CDR3 is 15 residues long. DNA of the CDR3: TGTGCCAGCAGCTACGCGGACAGGGTGCAAGAGACCCAGTACTTC. This encodes CASSYADRVQETQYF.

This clonotype was observed a few times. This chain links TRBV10-3 with TRBJ2-1; 9 positions agree with TRBD1. CDR3 length: 15 residues. CDR1 and CDR2 from the germline V gene are ENHRY and SYGVKD. Trimming cost V 7 bases and J 4 bases; bases outside gene matches: 8. CDR3 sequence: CAITRGTGFYNEQFF. In DNA form, the CDR3 reads TGTGCCATCACCAGAGGGACAGGGTTTTACAATGAGCAGTTCTTC.

This clonotype was seen repeatedly, ten times or more. V and J are TRBV6-2 or TRBV6-3 and TRBJ1-5; 9 bases are shared with TRBD1. CDR1 is MNHEY, CDR2 SVGEGT, per germline. After removal of 3 bases from V and 1 base from J, the junction contained 7 bases not matched to a gene. The CDR3 has 17 amino acids. This CDR3 is CASSYSDRGGSNQPQHF. CDR3 bases: TGTGCCAGCAGTTATTCGGACAGGGGCGGAAGCAATCAGCCCCAGCATTTT.

This clonotype was seen a few times. The V call is TRBV12-3 or TRBV12-4, the J call TRBJ2-7; D may be TRBD2 (5 bases). Between the trimmed V and J ends, which lost 3 bases and 2 bases, there was a span of 17 bases. The CDR3 spans 16 residues. The CDR3 bases are TGTGCCAGCAGTTTTCGTCCCGGCGGGTTAGCCTACGAGCAGTACTTC. Translating it yields CASSFRPGGLAYEQYF.

This chain connects TRBV11-2 to TRBJ2-1; 8 bases match TRBD1. Trimming at V came to 2 bases and at J to 6 bases, leaving 6 bases not matched to a gene. Germline-derived CDR1 and CDR2 are SGHAT and FQNNGV. CDR3 length equals 15 residues. The CDR3 DNA is TGTGCCAGCAGCTTACGGACAGGGCCAGGCAATGAGCAGTTCTTC. Encoded protein: CASSLRTGPGNEQFF.